Given below is one TCR beta chain in context. The investigators reverse transcribed all of the isolated RNA, so they sequenced expressed TCRB transcripts. The repertoire was sequenced with immunoSEQ multiplex PCR; TCRdb's copy has only in-frame clones and lacks some. The sample yields 120,000 to 150,000 clones, about 10% seen once. The CDR3 contains 14 residues. CDR1 is SGHTA and CDR2 is FQGNSA in the germline V gene. Deletions cut 2 bases from V and 0 bases from J, with 7 bases between. This sample was taken from a study of beta chain features in type 1 diabetes. The sequence derives from a man aged 18 to 35 in good health. The chain uses TRBV7-2 and TRBJ1-2; D is unresolved. The sequencing sample was made of naive CD4+ T cells from blood. Here the CDR3 DNA reads TGTGCCAGCAGCTTACGGTTTGCTAACTATGGCTACACCTTC. It is translated as CASSLRFANYGYTF.